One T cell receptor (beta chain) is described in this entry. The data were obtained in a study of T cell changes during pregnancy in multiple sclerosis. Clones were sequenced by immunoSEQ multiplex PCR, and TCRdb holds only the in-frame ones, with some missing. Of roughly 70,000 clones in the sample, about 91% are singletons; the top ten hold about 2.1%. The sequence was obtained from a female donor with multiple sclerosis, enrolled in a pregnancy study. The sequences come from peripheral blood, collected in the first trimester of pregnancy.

The CDR3 region is CASSRDSPFYTDTQYF. For the CDR3, the DNA is TGTGCCAGCAGCCGGGACAGTCCGTTTTACACAGATACGCAGTATTTT. The chain carries TRBV5-6 and TRBJ2-3, with TRBD1 matching over 7 bases. Germline CDR1 reads SGHDT; CDR2 reads YYEEEE. Trimming cost V 4 bases and J 2 bases; bases outside gene matches: 10. This CDR3 has 16 residues.